These T cell receptor beta chains were read from a single sample in a study of T cell responses to AZD1222 COVID-19 vaccine. This table comes from immunoSEQ multiplex PCR, and its TCRdb copy is limited to in-frame clones, with some not included. The profile covers approximately 100,000 clones, with around 83% appearing a single time and about 1.5% taken by the ten largest. This specimen was peripheral blood, taken on day 0 of AZD1222 vaccination. Receptors were obtained from an adult in good health. Each CDR3 is given with its conserved first and last residue. A D gene is named only where the DNA matches it firmly. Clone size is stated in some rows and not others, as once, few, many or a class when expanded.

j_call | v_call | d_call | clone_size | cdr3_nt | cdr3_aa
TRBJ2-1 | TRBV28 | TRBD2 | NA | TGTGCCAGCTCGTTAGAAGAAGCGGGAGGTGTCTCCTACAATGAGCAGTTCTTC | CASSLEEAGGVSYNEQFF
TRBJ2-1 | TRBV2 | NA | NA | TGTGCCAGCGGCGAAACCGGGACTGTTTACAATGAGCAGTTCTTC | CASGETGTVYNEQFF
TRBJ1-4 | TRBV9 | TRBD1 | once | TGTGCCAGCAGCGTCTCCACGGGACAGGGCCATGAAAAACTGTTTTTT | CASSVSTGQGHEKLFF
TRBJ2-7 | TRBV19 | NA | NA | TGTGCCAGTAGCAGCGGCTACGAGCAGTACTTC | CASSSGYEQYF
TRBJ1-1 | TRBV5-4 | TRBD1 | NA | TGTGCCAGCAGTCCAGGGGGCACTGAAGCTTTCTTT | CASSPGGTEAFF
TRBJ1-5 | TRBV6-5 | NA | NA | TGTGCCAGCATAGGGATACGCAATCAGCCCCAGCATTTT | CASIGIRNQPQHF
TRBJ2-1 | TRBV18 | NA | NA | TGTGCCAGCTCACGAGATACGTTCGGGCAGTTCTTC | CASSRDTFGQFF
TRBJ2-1 | TRBV7-2 | NA | many | TGTGCCAGCAGCTCGGCCGGGACTCCCTACAATGAGCAGTTCTTC | CASSSAGTPYNEQFF
TRBJ2-1 | TRBV30 | NA | NA | TGTGCCTGGAGTGTTTCTAGAACGGAGCAGTTCTTC | CAWSVSRTEQFF
TRBJ1-2 | TRBV6-5 | NA | NA | TGTGCCACCTTAAGGGGATATGGCTACACCTTC | CATLRGYGYTF
TRBJ1-2 | TRBV19 | TRBD1 | NA | TGTGCCAGTCTCAAGCCGGGACAGGGGGCTTCGATAGGCTACACCTTC | CASLKPGQGASIGYTF
TRBJ2-7 | TRBV5-1 | TRBD2 | NA | TGCGCCAGCAGGTCCCTAGCGGGAGGGCCCTCCTACGAGCAGTACTTC | CASRSLAGGPSYEQYF
TRBJ1-5 | TRBV7-2 | TRBD1 | NA | TGTGCCAGCAGCTTATCGACAGGGGGCAATCAGCCCCAGCATTTT | CASSLSTGGNQPQHF
TRBJ2-1 | TRBV12-3/TRBV12-4 | NA | NA | TGTGCCAGCAGTTTAAGTTACGAGCAGTTCTTC | CASSLSYEQFF
TRBJ1-2 | TRBV4-1 | NA | NA | TGCGCCAGCAGCCAAGAAGGTATCATGAGGGGGGACTATGGCTACACCTTC | CASSQEGIMRGDYGYTF
TRBJ2-2 | TRBV6-9 | NA | NA | TGTGCCAGCAGTTATTCGGGACGGGACGGGGACGGGGAGCTGTTTTTT | CASSYSGRDGDGELFF
TRBJ1-2 | TRBV24-1 | NA | NA | TGTGCCACCAGCTACAGCGCTAACTATGGCTACACCTTC | CATSYSANYGYTF
TRBJ1-1 | TRBV12-3/TRBV12-4 | NA | NA | TGTGCCAGCAGTTACGGACAGAACACTGAAGCTTTCTTT | CASSYGQNTEAFF
TRBJ2-6 | TRBV5-6 | NA | NA | TGTGCCAGCAGCTATTCTGGGGCCAACGTCCTGACTTTC | CASSYSGANVLTF
TRBJ2-7 | TRBV5-1 | TRBD1 | NA | TGCGCCAGCAGCTTGAGGGGGACAGGGGGCGGCGAGCAGTACTTC | CASSLRGTGGGEQYF
TRBJ1-5 | TRBV7-2 | NA | NA | TGTGCCAGCAGCTTAAAGGACAATCAGCCCCAGCATTTT | CASSLKDNQPQHF
TRBJ1-1 | TRBV5-1 | NA | NA | TGCGCCAGCAGGGGGTTAAACACTGAAGCTTTCTTT | CASRGLNTEAFF
TRBJ1-3 | TRBV27 | TRBD1 | NA | TGTGCCAGCAGACCGGACAGGGAAACCTCCACCATATATTTT | CASRPDRETSTIYF
TRBJ1-3 | TRBV12-3/TRBV12-4 | NA | NA | TGTGCCTCCAGCTCCGGGGCTGGAAACACCATATATTTT | CASSSGAGNTIYF
TRBJ1-1 | TRBV7-2 | TRBD1 | NA | TGTGCCAGCACCTTGGCAGGGGGAGTAGAAGCTTTCTTT | CASTLAGGVEAFF
TRBJ1-5 | TRBV4-1 | NA | NA | TGCGCCAGCAGCCAAGATCAGATGCAGCCCCAGCATTTT | CASSQDQMQPQHF
TRBJ2-3 | TRBV6-2/TRBV6-3 | NA | NA | TGTGCCAGCAGTTATAACGGGATCCGCACAGATACGCAGTATTTT | CASSYNGIRTDTQYF
TRBJ1-1 | TRBV11-1 | TRBD1 | NA | TGTGCCAGCAGCCAGGACAGGGGGCTCGTTGCTTTCTTT | CASSQDRGLVAFF
TRBJ2-2 | TRBV4-3 | TRBD2 | NA | TGCGCCAGCAGCCAACTAGCGGGAAATGCCGGGGAGCTGTTTTTT | CASSQLAGNAGELFF
TRBJ1-1 | TRBV5-1 | TRBD1 | NA | TGCGCCAGCAGCAACCGGGACAGGGCCATGAACACTGAAGCTTTCTTT | CASSNRDRAMNTEAFF
TRBJ2-3 | TRBV5-4 | NA | NA | TGTGCCAGCAGCCCGGACCTCAGACCGGATACGCAGTATTTT | CASSPDLRPDTQYF
TRBJ2-7 | TRBV5-6 | TRBD1 | NA | TGTGCCAGCAGCTTGGTGGACAGGGCCCACGAGCAGTACTTC | CASSLVDRAHEQYF
TRBJ2-7 | TRBV11-2 | NA | NA | TGTGCCAGCAGGGATTGGACGTTAGGAGACTACGAGCAGTACTTC | CASRDWTLGDYEQYF
TRBJ1-6 | TRBV10-3 | TRBD1 | NA | TGTGCCATTGGGACAGGGAATTCACCCCTCCACTTT | CAIGTGNSPLHF
TRBJ1-4 | TRBV27 | TRBD1 | NA | TGTGCCAGCAGTTACGCGGGACAGGGTGAAAAACTGTTTTTT | CASSYAGQGEKLFF
TRBJ1-1 | TRBV12-3/TRBV12-4 | NA | once | TGTGCCAGCAGTTTGGAAGGCTGGACTGAAGCTTTCTTT | CASSLEGWTEAFF
TRBJ2-2 | TRBV27 | NA | NA | TGTGCCAGCAGTCCATCGAGGCGGGGAACCGGGGAGCTGTTTTTT | CASSPSRRGTGELFF
TRBJ2-7 | TRBV9 | TRBD2 | NA | TGTGCCAGCAGTCGAACGATAGCGGGGGACTACGAGCAGTACTTC | CASSRTIAGDYEQYF
TRBJ1-2 | TRBV27 | TRBD1 | once | TGTGCCAGCAGCTTGGACAGGGGCTATGGCTACACCTTC | CASSLDRGYGYTF
TRBJ2-7 | TRBV30 | NA | NA | TGTGCCTGGGGTGAGGTTAGCGCCTCCTACGAGCAGTACTTC | CAWGEVSASYEQYF
TRBJ2-1 | TRBV7-3 | NA | NA | TGTGCCAGCAGCTTGGAACTGGGTGAGCAGTTCTTC | CASSLELGEQFF
TRBJ2-7 | TRBV29-1 | TRBD2 | NA | TGCAGCGTTGGTCCTAGCGGCTCCTACGAGCAGTACTTC | CSVGPSGSYEQYF
TRBJ2-7 | TRBV7-9 | NA | NA | TGTGCCAGCAGCTATCCTAGGGAGAAGGGTGCCTACGAGCAGTACTTC | CASSYPREKGAYEQYF
TRBJ2-1 | TRBV3-1/TRBV3-2 | NA | few | TGTGCCAGCAGCCAAGAGTTTTCCGGCCACCATGAGCAGTTCTTC | CASSQEFSGHHEQFF